The rows below give T cell receptor beta chains drawn from one sample of a study of response to subunit inactivated influenza vaccine. MiXCR, applied by TCRdb to the RT-PCR reads, yields one record per CDR3 protein. The profile shows fewer than 600,000 distinct CDR3 sequences, approximately 7.2% of them singletons. The sequences come from PBMCs from blood, collected about 23 months after vaccination. The receptors derive from a man aged 45-69 years who received an inactivated influenza vaccine. Each CDR3 is given with its conserved first and last residue. D genes are given only for firm matches. Part of the rows lack a size; the others show once, few, many or a class for expanded clones.

>.|TRBJ1-4|TRBV23-1|.
CASSQSHRDRTRDSINEKLFF
TGCGCCAGCAGTCAATCGCACCGTGACAGGACTCGTGACTCGATTAATGAAAAACTGTTTTTT
>TRBD1|TRBJ2-7|TRBV3-1|few
CASSQDSRGLYEQYF
TGTGCCAGCAGCCAAGATAGCAGGGGGCTATACGAGCAGTACTTC
>TRBD2|TRBJ2-3|TRBV5-1|.
CASSPSGTSGGHTDTQYF
TGCGCCAGCAGCCCTTCCGGGACTAGCGGGGGGCACACAGATACGCAGTATTTT
>.|TRBJ2-2|TRBV19|few
CASSISTNTGELFF
TGTGCCAGTAGTATATCTACCAACACCGGGGAGCTGTTTTTT
>.|TRBJ2-5|TRBV7-8|many
CASSHFSGTQYF
TGTGCCAGCAGCCACTTTAGCGGTACCCAGTACTTC
>.|TRBJ1-6|TRBV28|few
CASSLGGYVNSPLHF
TGTGCCAGCAGTTTAGGGGGTTATGTGAATTCACCCCTCCACTTT
>.|TRBJ1-2|TRBV20-1|many
CSAKQVYGYTF
TGCAGTGCTAAACAGGTCTATGGCTACACCTTC
>.|TRBJ1-5|TRBV28|many
CASSPSGLTLSNQPQHF
TGTGCCAGCAGCCCTTCAGGGCTAACCCTTAGCAATCAGCCCCAGCATTTT
>.|TRBJ2-5|TRBV4-2|.
CASSQVGYQETQYF
TGTGCCAGCAGCCAAGTAGGGTACCAAGAGACCCAGTACTTC
>.|TRBJ1-1|TRBV11-2|few
CASSLVQGFAAEAFF
TGTGCCAGCAGCTTAGTGCAGGGGTTCGCCGCTGAAGCTTTCTTT
>TRBD2|TRBJ2-1|TRBV24-1|.
CATSWTSLPGNEQFF
TGTGCCACCAGTTGGACTAGCTTACCCGGGAATGAGCAGTTCTTC
>.|TRBJ2-3|TRBV9|few
CASSTPGDPDTQYF
TGTGCCAGCAGCACCCCAGGGGATCCAGATACGCAGTATTTT
>.|TRBJ2-3|TRBV20-1|.
CSARPFTDTQYF
TGCAGTGCTAGACCCTTCACAGATACGCAGTATTTT
>TRBD1|TRBJ1-1|TRBV5-1|.
CASSQVGTGTEAFF
TGCGCCAGCAGTCAAGTTGGGACAGGCACTGAAGCTTTCTTT
>.|TRBJ1-1|TRBV7-8|few
CASSLAAAPGNTEAFF
TGTGCCAGCAGCTTAGCCGCCGCGCCGGGCAACACTGAAGCTTTCTTT
>.|TRBJ1-5|TRBV20-1|few
CSARVSGVGQPQHF
TGCAGTGCTAGAGTAAGCGGGGTGGGACAGCCCCAGCATTTT
>.|TRBJ2-1|TRBV29-1|.
CSVGQRGRLDNEQFF
TGCAGCGTTGGCCAGAGGGGCAGGTTAGACAATGAGCAGTTCTTC
>.|TRBJ1-5|TRBV6-2/TRBV6-3|many
CASSTDRIGNQPQHF
TGTGCCAGCAGTACCGACAGGATAGGCAATCAGCCCCAGCATTTT
>TRBD1|TRBJ2-1|TRBV6-1|few
CASRLRDRAYNEQFF
TGTGCCAGCAGACTCCGGGACAGGGCATACAATGAGCAGTTCTTC
>TRBD1|TRBJ1-1|TRBV7-2|.
CASAEQGQGTEAFF
TGTGCCAGCGCTGAACAGGGACAGGGCACTGAAGCTTTCTTT
>.|TRBJ2-5|TRBV7-2|many
CASSLVGSGETQYF
TGTGCCAGCAGCTTAGTGGGGTCGGGAGAGACCCAGTACTTC
>TRBD2|TRBJ2-3|TRBV6-2/TRBV6-3|.
CASSYSSGGDNTDTQYF
TGTGCCAGCAGTTACTCTAGCGGGGGGGACAACACAGATACGCAGTATTTT
>TRBD1|TRBJ2-6|TRBV29-1|many
CSVAGGASIGANVLTF
TGCAGCGTAGCAGGGGGCGCCTCGATCGGGGCCAACGTCCTGACTTTC
>TRBD2|TRBJ2-7|TRBV27|many
CASSLTSGGSYEQYF
TGTGCCAGCAGTTTGACTAGCGGGGGCTCCTACGAGCAGTACTTC
>TRBD2|TRBJ2-1|TRBV20-1|many
CSAPGLVEGEQFF
TGCAGTGCACCGGGACTAGTTGAGGGTGAGCAGTTCTTC
>TRBD1|TRBJ1-2|TRBV9|many
CASSVGDRGNYGYTF
TGTGCCAGCAGCGTAGGGGACAGGGGGAACTATGGCTACACCTTC